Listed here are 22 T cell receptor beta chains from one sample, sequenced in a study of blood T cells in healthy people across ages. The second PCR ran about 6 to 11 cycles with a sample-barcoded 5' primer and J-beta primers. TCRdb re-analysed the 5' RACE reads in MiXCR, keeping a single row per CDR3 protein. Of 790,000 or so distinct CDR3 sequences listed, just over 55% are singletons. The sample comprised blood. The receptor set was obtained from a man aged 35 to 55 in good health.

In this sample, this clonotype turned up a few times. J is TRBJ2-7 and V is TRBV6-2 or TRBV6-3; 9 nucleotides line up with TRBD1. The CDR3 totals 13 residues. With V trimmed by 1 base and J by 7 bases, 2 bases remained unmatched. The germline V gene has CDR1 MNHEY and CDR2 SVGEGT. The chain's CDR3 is CASSYWTGVEQYF. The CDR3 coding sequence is TGTGCCAGCAGTTACTGGACAGGGGTGGAGCAGTACTTC.

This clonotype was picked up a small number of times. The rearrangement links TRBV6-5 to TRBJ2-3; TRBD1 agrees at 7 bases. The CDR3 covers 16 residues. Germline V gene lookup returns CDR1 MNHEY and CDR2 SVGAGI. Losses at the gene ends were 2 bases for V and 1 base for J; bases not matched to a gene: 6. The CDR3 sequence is CASSYKGATGTDTQYF. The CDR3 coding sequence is TGTGCCAGCAGTTACAAGGGGGCGACAGGCACAGATACGCAGTATTTT.

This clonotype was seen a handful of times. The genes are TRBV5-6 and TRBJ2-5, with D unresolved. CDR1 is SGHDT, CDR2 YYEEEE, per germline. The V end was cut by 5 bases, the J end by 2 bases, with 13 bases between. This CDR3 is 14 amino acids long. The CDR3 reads CASSFATVQETQYF. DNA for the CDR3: TGTGCCAGCAGTTTTGCGACCGTACAAGAGACCCAGTACTTC.

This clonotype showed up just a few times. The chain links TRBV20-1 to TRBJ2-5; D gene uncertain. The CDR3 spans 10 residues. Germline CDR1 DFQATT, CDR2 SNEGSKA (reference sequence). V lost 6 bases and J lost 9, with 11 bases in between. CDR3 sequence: CSASPGPQYF. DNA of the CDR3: TGCAGTGCCAGTCCCGGCCCCCAGTACTTC.

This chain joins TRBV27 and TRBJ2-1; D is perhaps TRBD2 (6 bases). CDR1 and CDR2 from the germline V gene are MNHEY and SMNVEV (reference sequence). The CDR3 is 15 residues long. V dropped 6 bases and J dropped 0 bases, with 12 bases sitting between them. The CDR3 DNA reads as TGTGCCAGCAGCGAGCGGGCGGACTCCTACAATGAGCAGTTCTTC. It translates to CASSERADSYNEQFF.

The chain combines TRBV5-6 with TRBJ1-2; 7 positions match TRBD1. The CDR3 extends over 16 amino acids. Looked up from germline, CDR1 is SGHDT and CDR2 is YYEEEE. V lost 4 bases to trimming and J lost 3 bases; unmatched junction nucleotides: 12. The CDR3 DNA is TGTGCCAGCAGCGGCGGACAGGCCCCTTGGGACTATGGCTACACCTTC. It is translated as CASSGGQAPWDYGYTF.

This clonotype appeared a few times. CDR3 sequence (DNA): TGTGCCAGCAGCGTAGCGGCGCGGGGCCTATACAATGAGCAGTTCTTC. This sequence encodes CASSVAARGLYNEQFF. The V gene is TRBV9, the J gene TRBJ2-1, with a weak D call TRBD2 (6 bases). The CDR3 length is 16 residues. Germline V gives CDR1 SGDLS, CDR2 YYNGEE. V lost 0 bases, J lost 4 bases, and 14 bases lay in between.

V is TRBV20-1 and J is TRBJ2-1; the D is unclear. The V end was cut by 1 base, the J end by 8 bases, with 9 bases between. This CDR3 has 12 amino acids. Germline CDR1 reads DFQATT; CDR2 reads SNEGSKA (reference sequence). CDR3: CSARVTGHEQFF. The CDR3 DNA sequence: TGCAGTGCTAGAGTAACCGGGCATGAGCAGTTCTTC.

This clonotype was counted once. The CDR3 coding sequence is TGTGCCAGCAGCGTAGGGGGTAGCGGGGCTAACAATGAGCAGTTCTTC. It specifies CASSVGGSGANNEQFF. This chain uses TRBV9 with TRBJ2-1, with 8 bases aligning to TRBD2. Germline V lookup: CDR1 SGDLS, CDR2 YYNGEE. CDR3 length equals 16 residues. J was trimmed by 5 bases and V by 0 bases; bases with no gene match: 7.

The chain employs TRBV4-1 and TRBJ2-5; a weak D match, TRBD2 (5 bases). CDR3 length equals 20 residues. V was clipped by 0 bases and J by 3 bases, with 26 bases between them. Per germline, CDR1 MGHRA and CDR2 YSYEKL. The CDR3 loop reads CASSQEGGREPGWRKETQYF. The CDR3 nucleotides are TGCGCCAGCAGCCAAGAGGGCGGACGAGAACCGGGGTGGCGCAAAGAGACCCAGTACTTC.

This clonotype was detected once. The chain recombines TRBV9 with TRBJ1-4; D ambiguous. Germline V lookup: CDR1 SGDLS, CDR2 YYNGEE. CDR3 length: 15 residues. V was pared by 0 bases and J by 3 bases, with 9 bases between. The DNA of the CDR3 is TGTGCCAGCAGCGTAGGGAGTTATCCTAATGAAAAACTGTTTTTT. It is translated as CASSVGSYPNEKLFF.

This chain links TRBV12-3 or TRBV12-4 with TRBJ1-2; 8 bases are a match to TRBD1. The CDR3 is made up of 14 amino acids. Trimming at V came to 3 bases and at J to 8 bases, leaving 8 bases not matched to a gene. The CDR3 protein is CASSFAGGFGGYTF. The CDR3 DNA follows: TGTGCCAGCAGTTTTGCAGGGGGCTTCGGGGGCTACACCTTC.

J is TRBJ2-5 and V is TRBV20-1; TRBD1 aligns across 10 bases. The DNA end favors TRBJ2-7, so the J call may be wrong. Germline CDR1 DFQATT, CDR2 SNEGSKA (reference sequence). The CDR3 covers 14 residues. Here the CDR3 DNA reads TGCAGTGCTACCGGGACAGGGGTGGAGAACGAGCAGTACTTC. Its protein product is CSATGTGVENEQYF.

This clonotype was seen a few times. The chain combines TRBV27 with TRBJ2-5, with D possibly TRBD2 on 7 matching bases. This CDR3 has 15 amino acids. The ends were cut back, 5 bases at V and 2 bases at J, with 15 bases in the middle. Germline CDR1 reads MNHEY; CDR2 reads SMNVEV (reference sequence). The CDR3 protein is CASSVTGRGQETQYF. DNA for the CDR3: TGTGCCAGCAGTGTAACAGGGAGGGGTCAAGAGACCCAGTACTTC.

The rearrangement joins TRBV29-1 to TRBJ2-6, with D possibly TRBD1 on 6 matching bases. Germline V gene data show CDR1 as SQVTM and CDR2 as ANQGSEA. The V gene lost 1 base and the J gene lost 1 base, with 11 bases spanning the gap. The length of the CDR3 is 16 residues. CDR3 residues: CSVEGQGRSGANVLTF. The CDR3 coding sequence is TGCAGCGTTGAAGGGCAGGGGCGGTCTGGGGCCAACGTCCTGACTTTC.

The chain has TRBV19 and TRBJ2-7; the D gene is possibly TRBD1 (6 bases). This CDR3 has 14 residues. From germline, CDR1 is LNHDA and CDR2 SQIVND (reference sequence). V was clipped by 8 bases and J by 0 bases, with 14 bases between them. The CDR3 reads CASSGQRSSYEQYF. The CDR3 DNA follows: TGTGCCAGTTCCGGACAGCGTAGCTCCTACGAGCAGTACTTC.

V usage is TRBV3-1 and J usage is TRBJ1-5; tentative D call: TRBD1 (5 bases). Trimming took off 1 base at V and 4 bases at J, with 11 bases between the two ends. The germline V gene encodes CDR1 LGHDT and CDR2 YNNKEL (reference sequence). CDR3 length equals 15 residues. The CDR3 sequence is CASSQVAGNNQPQHF. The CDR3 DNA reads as TGTGCCAGCAGCCAAGTGGCAGGGAATAATCAGCCCCAGCATTTT.

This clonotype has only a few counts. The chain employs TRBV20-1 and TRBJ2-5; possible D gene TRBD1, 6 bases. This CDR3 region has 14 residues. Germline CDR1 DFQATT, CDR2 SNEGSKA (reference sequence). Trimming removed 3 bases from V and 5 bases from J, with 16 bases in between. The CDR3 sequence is CSARRPTGMETQYF. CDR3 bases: TGCAGTGCTAGGAGGCCTACAGGGATGGAGACCCAGTACTTC.

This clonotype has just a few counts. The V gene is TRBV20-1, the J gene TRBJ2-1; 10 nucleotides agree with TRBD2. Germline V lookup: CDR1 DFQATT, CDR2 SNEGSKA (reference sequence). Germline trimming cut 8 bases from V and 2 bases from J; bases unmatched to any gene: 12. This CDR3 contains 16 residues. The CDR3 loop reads CSLIAGGPFTYNEQFF. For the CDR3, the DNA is TGCAGTCTAATAGCGGGGGGACCCTTTACCTACAATGAGCAGTTCTTC.

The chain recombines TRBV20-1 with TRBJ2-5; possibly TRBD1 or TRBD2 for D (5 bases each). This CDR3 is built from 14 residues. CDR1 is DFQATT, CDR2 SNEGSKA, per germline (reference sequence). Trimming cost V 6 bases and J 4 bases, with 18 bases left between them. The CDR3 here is CSAEMGRRAETQYF. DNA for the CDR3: TGCAGTGCCGAAATGGGACGCCGGGCAGAGACCCAGTACTTC.

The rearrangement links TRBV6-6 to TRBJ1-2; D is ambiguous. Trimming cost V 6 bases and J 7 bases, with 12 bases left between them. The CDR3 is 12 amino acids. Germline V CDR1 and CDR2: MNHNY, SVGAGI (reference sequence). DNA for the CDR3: TGTGCCAGCAGGCCATCGACCGGTGGCTACACCTTC. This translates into CASRPSTGGYTF.

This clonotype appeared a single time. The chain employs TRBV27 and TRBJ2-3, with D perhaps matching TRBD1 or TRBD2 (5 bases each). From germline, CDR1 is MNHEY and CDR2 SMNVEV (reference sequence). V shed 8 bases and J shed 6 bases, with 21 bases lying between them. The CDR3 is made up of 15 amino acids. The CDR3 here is CASRQGPASRDTQYF. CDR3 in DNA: TGTGCCAGCCGGCAGGGACCGGCGTCTCGGGATACGCAGTATTTT.